This T cell receptor (beta chain) was sequenced during a study of blood T cell repertoires in COVID-19. Two negative PCRs, clearance, or symptom resolution were required of recovered Cohort 3 donors. Repertoires were generated with immunoSEQ multiplex PCR, while TCRdb's copy carries only in-frame clones and drops some. The sample records 350,000 to 450,000 clones, 75% to 90% being singletons. The CDR3 spans 14 residues. V trimming: 5 bases; J trimming: 6 bases; junction bases outside the gene matches: 8. Per germline, CDR1 SGHTA and CDR2 FQGTGA. The V gene is TRBV7-3, the J gene TRBJ1-1; 8 bases fit TRBD1. The receptor's source is a woman aged 50 to 60 who had recovered from COVID-19. Sequencing was performed on PBMCs or T cells enriched from blood (not recorded which). CDR3 bases: TGTGCCAGCAGCCCCGGGACAGGAGGGGCTGAAGCTTTCTTT. Translation gives CASSPGTGGAEAFF. The full variable domain, rest sourced from reference TRBV7-3 and TRBJ1-1, is GAGVSQTPSNKVTEKGKYVELRCDPISGHTALYWYRQSLGQGPEFLIYFQGTGAADDSGLPNDRFFAVRPEGSVSTLKIQRTERGDSAVYLCASSPGTGGAEAFFGQGTRLTVV.